The source of this T cell receptor (beta chain) is a study of T cell repertoires in cytomegalovirus infection. The wider study: A matching HLA type, together with CMV infection, was signaled by public TCR beta signatures. Study-level points and caveats: Ex vivo, HLA-C-restricted CMV-specific TCR beta clonotypes prevailed over the rest of the response. Frequencies of public TCR beta families were cumulated, and this identified carriers of CMV plus the relevant HLA.

This CDR3 is built from 12 residues. With 7 bases clipped from V and 5 bases from J, the junction kept 3 bases outside the gene matches. The table lists this clonotype with many counts. Its antigen is unidentified. TCRdb recomputed calls from the reads with MiXCR, one row per CDR3 protein. In the table there are 200,000 to 300,000 distinct CDR3 sequences, roughly an eighth of which are singletons. The V and J genes are TRBV12-3 or TRBV12-4 and TRBJ2-3; the match to TRBD2 covers 7 bases. This sequence was found in a human donor in good health (CMV status not recorded). Some clones in this sample may be carry-over from other donors' samples. Sequenced: PBMCs. The CDR3 bases are TGTGCCAGCACTGGCGGGGGAGATACGCAGTATTTT. Encoded protein: CASTGGGDTQYF.